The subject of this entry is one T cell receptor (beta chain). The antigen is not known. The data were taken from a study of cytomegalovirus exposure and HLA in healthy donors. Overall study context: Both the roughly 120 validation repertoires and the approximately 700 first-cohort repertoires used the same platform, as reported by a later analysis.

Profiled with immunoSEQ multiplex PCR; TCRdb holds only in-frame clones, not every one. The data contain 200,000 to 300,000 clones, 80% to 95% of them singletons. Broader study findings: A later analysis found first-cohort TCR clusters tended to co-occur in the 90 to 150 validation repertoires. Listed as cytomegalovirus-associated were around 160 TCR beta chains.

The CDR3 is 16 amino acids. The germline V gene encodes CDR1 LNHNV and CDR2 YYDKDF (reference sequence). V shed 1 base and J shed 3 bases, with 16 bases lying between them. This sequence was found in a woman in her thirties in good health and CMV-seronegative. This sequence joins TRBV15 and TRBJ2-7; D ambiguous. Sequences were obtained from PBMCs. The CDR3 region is CATSRGSDPLFYEQYF. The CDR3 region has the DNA TGTGCCACCAGCAGAGGTTCGGACCCTCTCTTCTACGAGCAGTACTTC.